This TCR beta chain was sequenced in a study of T cell responses to AZD1222 COVID-19 vaccine. The CDR3 is 14 amino acids. From germline, CDR1 is LGHDT and CDR2 YNNKEL (reference sequence). The V and J ends lost 6 bases and 5 bases, in that order; junction bases with no gene match: 5. Profiling relied on immunoSEQ multiplex PCR, and the TCRdb table lists in-frame clones only, not all of them. The sample includes under 200,000 clones, about 92% of them seen just once. The rearrangement joins TRBV3-1 (or the pseudogene TRBV3-2) to TRBJ1-1, with 11 nucleotides matching TRBD1. The sequencing here drew on peripheral blood, taken 28 days after the second dose of the MenACWY control vaccine. This receptor was identified in an adult who received the MenACWY meningococcal vaccine as a control. CDR3: CASRDRGLRTEAFF. The CDR3 nucleotides are TGTGCCAGCAGGGACAGGGGGCTGAGGACTGAAGCTTTCTTT.